These 12 T cell receptor beta chains originate from one sample sequenced in a study of blood T cell repertoires in COVID-19. The method was immunoSEQ multiplex PCR; TCRdb's version includes in-frame clones alone and lacks a portion of them. The table shows about 180,000 clones, with about 91% occurring only once. Sequencing used peripheral blood. These receptors all come from a woman in her 30s with acute or convalescent COVID-19.

Here the CDR3 reads CASSLNSGPQETQYF. CDR3 DNA sequence: TGTGCCAGCAGCTTGAATAGCGGGCCTCAAGAGACCCAGTACTTC. The V call is TRBV5-4, the J call TRBJ2-5, with 7 bases fitting TRBD2. V was clipped by 1 base and J by 2 bases; unmatched bases: 5. Germline V gives CDR1 SGHNT, CDR2 YYREEE (reference sequence). The CDR3 totals 15 residues.

The rearrangement uses TRBV19 and TRBJ1-1, with 10 bases fitting TRBD1. CDR3 size: 13 residues. Germline CDR1 and CDR2: LNHDA and SQIVND (reference sequence). The CDR3 reads CATTGGRSTEAFF. The CDR3 nucleotides are TGTGCGACGACAGGGGGCAGGAGCACTGAAGCTTTCTTT.

This clone was observed once. This chain uses TRBV15 with TRBJ2-1; unclear D gene. Germline loops: CDR1 LNHNV, CDR2 YYDKDF (reference sequence). V was cut by 1 base and J by 4 bases, with 8 bases left in between. CDR3 length equals 14 residues. CDR3 nucleotide sequence: TGTGCCACCAGCAGAGGGCAGGTTTACAATGAGCAGTTCTTC. As protein: CATSRGQVYNEQFF.

This rearrangement joins TRBV27 to TRBJ2-7; TRBD2 agrees at 9 bases. Unmatched junction bases numbered 6, after V lost 6 bases and J lost 6 bases. CDR1 and CDR2 from the germline V gene are MNHEY and SMNVEV (reference sequence). The CDR3 has 13 residues. DNA of the CDR3: TGTGCCAGCAGGTTAGCGGGAGCGGGCGAGCAGTACTTC. Translation: CASRLAGAGEQYF.

This chain uses TRBV30 with TRBJ1-4, with D possibly matching TRBD1 (6 bases). The CDR3 covers 11 residues. Trimming pared 7 bases from V and 4 bases from J, leaving 7 bases between. The germline V gene encodes CDR1 GTSNPN and CDR2 SVGIG (reference sequence). DNA of the CDR3: TGTGCCTTACAGGGTAATGAAAAACTGTTTTTT. It specifies CALQGNEKLFF.

The J gene is TRBJ2-1, the V gene TRBV30; D perhaps matches TRBD2 (5 bases). From germline, CDR1 is GTSNPN and CDR2 SVGIG (reference sequence). V lost 0 bases and J 4 bases, leaving 10 bases between the germline ends. The CDR3 runs 14 residues. The CDR3 sequence: CAWSVRGLYNEQFF. Written as DNA, the CDR3 is TGTGCCTGGAGTGTACGGGGTTTGTACAATGAGCAGTTCTTC.

The rearrangement links TRBV5-1 to TRBJ1-4, with D perhaps matching TRBD1 (6 bases). V was trimmed by 9 bases and J by 1 base, leaving 16 bases between them. Germline V gene data show CDR1 as SGHRS and CDR2 as YFSETQ. The CDR3 runs 15 residues. Written as DNA, the CDR3 is TGCGCCACCAAGGGGGGGGCAGGAACTAATGAAAAACTGTTTTTT. Amino acids: CATKGGAGTNEKLFF.

This clone was seen a handful of times. The J gene is TRBJ2-2, the V gene TRBV5-1, with 7 bases identical to TRBD2. CDR3 length: 15 residues. Germline CDR1 is SGHRS and CDR2 is YFSETQ. Losses at the gene ends were 0 bases for V and 4 bases for J; bases not matched to a gene: 3. CDR3: CASSLELAGTGELFF. As DNA, the CDR3 is TGCGCCAGCAGCTTGGAATTAGCGGGCACCGGGGAGCTGTTTTTT.

The chain has TRBV2 and TRBJ1-2; unclear D gene. This CDR3 spans 13 amino acids. The germline gives CDR1 SNHLY, CDR2 FYNNEI. V lost 2 bases and J 8 bases, leaving 12 bases between the germline ends. The CDR3 protein is CASSELEVGGYTF. In DNA form, the CDR3 reads TGTGCCAGCAGTGAATTGGAGGTAGGAGGCTACACCTTC.

The chain employs TRBV10-3 and TRBJ1-1; the match to TRBD1 covers 7 bases. The CDR3 loop spans 15 amino acids. V was pared by 10 bases and J by 5 bases, with 16 bases of the junction left unmatched. Per the germline V gene, CDR1 is ENHRY and CDR2 is SYGVKD. The CDR3 protein is CATGEGGGRGTEAFF. In nucleotides, the CDR3 is TGTGCCACCGGGGAAGGGGGCGGGCGAGGAACTGAAGCTTTCTTT.

The chain recombines TRBV12-2 with TRBJ2-7; the table names TRBD2, a call not compared with the DNA. TRBV12-2 is an annotated pseudogene. The CDR3 is 13 amino acids. CDR3 sequence: CASRLPVDCEQYF. The DNA of the CDR3 is TGTGCAAGTCGCTTACCGGTCGACTGCGAGCAGTACTTC.

The J gene is TRBJ2-7, the V gene TRBV5-4, with a tentative D call TRBD2 (5 bases). This CDR3 is built from 13 residues. The V and J ends lost 4 bases and 9 bases respectively, with 17 bases between them. Germline values: CDR1 SGHNT, CDR2 YYREEE (reference sequence). The CDR3 reads CASSHGVGQRQYF. Here the CDR3 DNA reads TGTGCCAGCAGCCACGGGGTCGGCCAGAGGCAGTACTTC.